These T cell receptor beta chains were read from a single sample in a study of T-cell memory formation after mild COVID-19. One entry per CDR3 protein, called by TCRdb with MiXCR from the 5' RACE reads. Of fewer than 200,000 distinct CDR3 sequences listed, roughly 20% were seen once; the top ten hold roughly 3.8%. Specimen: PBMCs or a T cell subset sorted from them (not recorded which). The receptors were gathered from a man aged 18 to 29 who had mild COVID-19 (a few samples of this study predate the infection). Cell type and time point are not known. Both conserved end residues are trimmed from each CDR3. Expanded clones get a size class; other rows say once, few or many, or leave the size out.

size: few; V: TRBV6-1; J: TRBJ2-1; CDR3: ASSEPGGEQF
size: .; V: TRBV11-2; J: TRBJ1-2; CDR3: ASSLGAINYGYT
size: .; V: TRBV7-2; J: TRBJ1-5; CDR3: ASSQRQAGTQH
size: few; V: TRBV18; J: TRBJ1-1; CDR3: ASSSTLDRGRGTEAF
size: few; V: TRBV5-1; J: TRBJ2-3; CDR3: ASSSYREGRGARTDTQY
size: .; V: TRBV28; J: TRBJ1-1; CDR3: ASSLNRFAKAF
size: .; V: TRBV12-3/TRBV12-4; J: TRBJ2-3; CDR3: ASTLGAGWTDTQY
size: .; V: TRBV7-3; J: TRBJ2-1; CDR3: ASSPGLAGGANEQF
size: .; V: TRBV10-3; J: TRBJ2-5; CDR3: ATEPGDQETQY
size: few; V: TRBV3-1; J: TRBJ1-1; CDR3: ASSLLPGQGAF